This passage covers 8 T cell receptor beta chains from one sample sequenced in a study of cytomegalovirus exposure and HLA in healthy donors. Produced via immunoSEQ multiplex PCR; TCRdb's table is partial and in-frame only. The data hold about 130,000 clones, with roughly nine tenths observed a single time. Specimen: PBMCs. The receptors here all came from a woman aged 18-29 years in good health and CMV-seropositive.

The V and J genes are TRBV28 and TRBJ2-1; TRBD2 agrees at 15 bases. This CDR3 contains 14 residues. Germline values: CDR1 MDHEN, CDR2 SYDVKM. V lost 9 bases to trimming and J lost 6 bases; unmatched junction nucleotides: 3. The CDR3 reads CASSGLAGGNEQFF. DNA for the CDR3: TGTGCCAGTTCGGGACTAGCGGGGGGCAATGAGCAGTTCTTC.

The chain combines TRBV7-3 with TRBJ2-1, with 13 bases that match TRBD2. This CDR3 has 16 residues. V lost 5 bases to trimming and J lost 9 bases; unmatched junction nucleotides: 10. CDR1 is SGHTA and CDR2 is FQGTGA in the germline V gene. The CDR3 region has the DNA TGTGCCAGCAGCGTCTTCGGGACTAGCGGGGAAGTTGAGCAGTTCTTC. Translated: CASSVFGTSGEVEQFF. Using reference TRBV7-3 and TRBJ2-1 for the parts outside the CDR3, the full variable domain is GAGVSQTPSNKVTEKGKYVELRCDPISGHTALYWYRQSLGQGPEFLIYFQGTGAADDSGLPNDRFFAVRPEGSVSTLKIQRTERGDSAVYLCASSVFGTSGEVEQFFGPGTRLTVL.

The chain links TRBV9 to TRBJ1-6; no firm D call. Germline V gives CDR1 SGDLS, CDR2 YYNGEE. The CDR3 runs to 17 residues. Trimming took 0 bases from V and 2 from J, leaving 12 bases between them. The CDR3 reads CASSVERGFPYNSPLHF. The CDR3 DNA is TGTGCCAGCAGCGTAGAACGCGGATTCCCCTATAATTCACCCCTCCACTTT.

The V gene is TRBV6-5, the J gene TRBJ1-2, with D possibly matching TRBD1 (5 bases). V was pared by 3 bases and J by 8 bases, with 10 bases between. Germline V gene lookup returns CDR1 MNHEY and CDR2 SVGAGI. CDR3 length equals 12 residues. The CDR3 spells CASSYTGRGYTF. Written as DNA, the CDR3 is TGTGCCAGCAGTTATACAGGCCGGGGCTACACCTTC.

This rearrangement joins TRBV28 to TRBJ1-3; possibly TRBD1 for D (5 bases). This CDR3 comprises 13 residues. Germline lookup yields CDR1 MDHEN and CDR2 SYDVKM. Trimming cost V 7 bases and J 7 bases, with 14 bases left between them. CDR3 amino acids: CASTPRGGNTIYF. Here the CDR3 DNA reads TGTGCCAGCACTCCCCGCGGGGGGAACACCATATATTTT.

The chain joins TRBV27 to TRBJ2-7, with D maybe TRBD2 (5 bases). The germline V and J ends were trimmed by 2 bases and 2 bases, with 10 bases remaining between them. Germline CDR1 reads MNHEY; CDR2 reads SMNVEV (reference sequence). The CDR3 consists of 14 residues. The CDR3 DNA sequence: TGTGCCAGCAGTTTAGCGGGTCCCCCCTACGAGCAGTACTTC. Its protein product is CASSLAGPPYEQYF.

This chain uses TRBV28 with TRBJ2-1; tentative D call: TRBD1 (6 bases). CDR3 size: 17 residues. Looked up from germline, CDR1 is MDHEN and CDR2 is SYDVKM. Trimming left V 6 bases short and J 6 bases short, with 24 bases between. As DNA, the CDR3 is TGTGCCAGCAGCTGGACAGTCCCTCCGCGCCGGGCCAATGAGCAGTTCTTC. It codes for CASSWTVPPRRANEQFF.

The chain employs TRBV13 and TRBJ2-3; TRBD1 aligns across 8 bases. CDR3 length: 15 residues. The V gene end was trimmed by 2 bases and the J gene end by 7 bases; junction bases not matched to a gene: 8. Germline V lookup: CDR1 PRHDT, CDR2 FYEKMQ (reference sequence). As DNA, the CDR3 is TGTGCCAGCAGCTTAAGGACAGGGTTCGGAAATACGCAGTATTTT. Translated, it gives CASSLRTGFGNTQYF.